This TCR beta chain stems from a study of control samples from healthy donors and cancer patients. This clone is a singleton in its sample. Germline V gene lookup returns CDR1 LNHNV and CDR2 YYDKDF (reference sequence). The V gene end was trimmed by 3 bases and the J gene end by 6 bases; junction bases not matched to a gene: 5. The CDR3 has 14 amino acids. The protocol was immunoSEQ multiplex PCR, while the TCRdb copy is restricted to in-frame clones and leaves out a portion. The sample holds around 130,000 clones; roughly 84% are singletons and the top ten take roughly 3.1%. Sequencing was carried out using blood. This sequence originates from a man aged 45-65 years in good health. The chain recombines TRBV15 with TRBJ2-7; TRBD2 agrees at 10 bases. The CDR3 spells CATSREIAGGEQYF. CDR3 coding DNA: TGTGCCACCAGCAGGGAGATAGCGGGGGGCGAGCAGTACTTC.